This TCR beta chain was sequenced during a study of cytotoxic CD8 clonotypes in ibrutinib-treated CLL. Germline assignment: CDR1 MDHEN and CDR2 SYDVKM. The CDR3 spans 13 residues. Losses at the gene ends were 3 bases for V and 1 base for J; bases not matched to a gene: 0. Sequenced by immunoSEQ multiplex PCR; TCRdb stores in-frame clones only, minus some. Of around 76,000 clones in the sample, over 80% were seen once. Findings and caveats of the study: Baseline values of clonality outstripped age-matched healthy donors and followed circulating CD8+ T-cell counts. Sampling times, which were not matched between the groups, differed between sustained-remission patients and progressing patients. At progression, clonality fell back toward baseline after rising at ibrutinib response. Few clonotypes were public, and these shrank or held steady under treatment.

A word on this clone: Antigen: not known.

The chain uses TRBV28 and TRBJ2-7; 7 nucleotides match TRBD1. The sample was PBMCs, taken after 24 months of ibrutinib treatment. The sequence was collected from a human donor with chronic lymphocytic leukemia. CDR3 protein: CASSLGQSYEQYF. CDR3 DNA sequence: TGTGCCAGCAGTTTGGGACAGTCCTACGAGCAGTACTTC.